The T cell receptor beta chain described here comes from a study of T cell responses to AZD1222 COVID-19 vaccine (dated by TCRdb to the early 2020s). Regarding the complete study: AZD1222 recipients with second doses at about 4 weeks or about 12 weeks were pooled, because spike-specific TCR depth and breadth did not differ between schedules. Trial participants were enrolled into age subgroups of 18-55, 56-69 and 70-plus years, which contained approximately 150, 30 and 60 TCR-sequenced participants, respectively. A total of 233 trial participants underwent TCR sequencing, of whom some 200 had received two doses of AZD1222 and roughly 26 had received two doses of the MenACWY control vaccine. Broader findings and caveats from the paper: Spike-specific TCR breadth and depth rose significantly after two AZD1222 doses compared with day 0 and with MenACWY recipients. Vaccine-associated CD4 TCRs spanned the whole spike protein, with dominant responses in regions 160-218 and 743-854. Because no day 14 peak-response samples were available, the repertoires could be characterized only after the peak T cell response. In the small 56-69-year group, the increase in depth fell short of significance, most likely because of low power. Most participants were white British and females outnumbered males, and the authors suggested that clonal diversity may have been underestimated. Conclusions about previously exposed vaccinees are limited because only six or seven AZD1222 recipients were SARS-CoV-2 seropositive at baseline. Nearly half of unique spike-specific TCRs reportedly recognized epitopes outside regions mutated in the B.1.351 and B.1.1.7 variants.

The CDR3 regions of human TCRbeta chains were analyzed by immunosequencing. On the study's bioinformatics: Repertoire TCRs were matched against a reference library of SARS-CoV-2-specific TCRs generated with the MIRA antigen-specificity platform. Breadth was defined as the fraction of unique TCRs that were SARS-CoV-2-associated. Depth was defined as the fraction of total T cells that were SARS-CoV-2-associated. Using the MIRA data, each spike-specific TCR was assigned both to the spike region to which the TCR was reactive and to a CD4 or CD8 class. Log10-transformed breadth and depth values were compared by one-way ANOVA with Sidak's multiple comparisons tests. TCRdb holds this immuneACCESS table with in-frame rearrangements only. Some clones are missing; in checked studies, unresolved V genes explain under half, and the rest has no known cause. The DNA gave D and trimming, while V, J and clone size come from that table. This sample holds more than 100,000 clones; 85% to 95% were observed only once. The top ten clonotypes cover 1.5% to 2% of the sample.

As regards this clone: Its specific antigen is unknown. Base qualities are not provided; no much larger clone lies one nucleotide away.

CDR1 is given as SGHDN and CDR2 as FVKESK, both from the germline V gene. The CDR3 runs 15 residues from the cysteine to the phenylalanine. Only the CDR3 portion is preserved as DNA: 45 bases, with reading frame beginning at the first base. V and J are truncated by 2 bases and 1 base respectively, leaving an intervening sequence of 11 bases. According to the study, the label for this sample's time point signals: baseline before first vaccination. Samples from vaccinated people were obtained from the UK trials COV001 and COV002, which included a single-blind randomized controlled phase 2/3 trial of AZD1222 (ChAdOx1 nCoV-19) in healthy adults. Trial participant PBMC samples were collected at day 0 and day 28 after the second dose for TCRbeta chain sequencing.

This specimen was peripheral blood, taken on day 0 of AZD1222 vaccination. The V gene is TRBV14 and the J gene is TRBJ2-5, and perhaps TRBD2 as D gene, on 5 matching bases. This receptor was identified in an adult in good health. CDR3 loop: CASSQLEGRQETQYF. Here is the DNA: TGTGCCAGCAGCCAACTTGAGGGTCGCCAAGAGACCCAGTACTTC.